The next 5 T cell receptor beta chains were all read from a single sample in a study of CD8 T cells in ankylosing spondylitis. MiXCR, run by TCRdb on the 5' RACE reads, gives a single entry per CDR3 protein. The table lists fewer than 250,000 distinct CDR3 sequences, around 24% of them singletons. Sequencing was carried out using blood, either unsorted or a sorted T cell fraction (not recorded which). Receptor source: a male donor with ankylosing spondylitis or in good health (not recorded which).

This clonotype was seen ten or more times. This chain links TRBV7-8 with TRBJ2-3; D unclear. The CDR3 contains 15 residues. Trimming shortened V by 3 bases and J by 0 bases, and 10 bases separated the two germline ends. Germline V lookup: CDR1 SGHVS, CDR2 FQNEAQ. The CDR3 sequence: CASSFTGFSTDTQYF. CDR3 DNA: TGTGCCAGCAGCTTTACGGGCTTTAGCACAGATACGCAGTATTTT.

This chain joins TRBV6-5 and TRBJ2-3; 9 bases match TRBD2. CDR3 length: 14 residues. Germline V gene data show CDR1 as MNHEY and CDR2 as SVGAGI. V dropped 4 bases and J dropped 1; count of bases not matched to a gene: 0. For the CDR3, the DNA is TGTGCCAGCAGTTCTAGCGGGGGCACAGATACGCAGTATTTT. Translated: CASSSSGGTDTQYF.

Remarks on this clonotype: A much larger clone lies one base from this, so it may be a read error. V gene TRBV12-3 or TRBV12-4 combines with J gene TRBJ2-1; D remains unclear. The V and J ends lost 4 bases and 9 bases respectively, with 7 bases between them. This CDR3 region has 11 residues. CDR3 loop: CASSSPCEQFF. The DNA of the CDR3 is TGTGCCAGCAGTTCCCCGTGTGAGCAGTTCTTC.

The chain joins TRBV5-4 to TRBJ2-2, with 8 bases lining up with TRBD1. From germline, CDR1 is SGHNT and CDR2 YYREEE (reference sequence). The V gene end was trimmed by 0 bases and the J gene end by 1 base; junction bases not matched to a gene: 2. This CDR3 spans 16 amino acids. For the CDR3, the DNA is TGTGCCAGCAGCTTGGGAGGGACAGGGAACACCGGGGAGCTGTTTTTT. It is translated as CASSLGGTGNTGELFF.

CDR3 residues: CASSSLLVQETQYF. As DNA, the CDR3 is TGTGCCAGCAGTTCTCTACTAGTCCAAGAGACCCAGTACTTC. The V and J genes are TRBV7-9 and TRBJ2-5; maybe TRBD2 (5 bases). The V end lost 6 bases, the J end lost 1 base, and 12 bases lay between the germline ends. This CDR3 region has 14 residues. Germline CDR1 and CDR2: SEHNR and FQNEAQ (reference sequence).